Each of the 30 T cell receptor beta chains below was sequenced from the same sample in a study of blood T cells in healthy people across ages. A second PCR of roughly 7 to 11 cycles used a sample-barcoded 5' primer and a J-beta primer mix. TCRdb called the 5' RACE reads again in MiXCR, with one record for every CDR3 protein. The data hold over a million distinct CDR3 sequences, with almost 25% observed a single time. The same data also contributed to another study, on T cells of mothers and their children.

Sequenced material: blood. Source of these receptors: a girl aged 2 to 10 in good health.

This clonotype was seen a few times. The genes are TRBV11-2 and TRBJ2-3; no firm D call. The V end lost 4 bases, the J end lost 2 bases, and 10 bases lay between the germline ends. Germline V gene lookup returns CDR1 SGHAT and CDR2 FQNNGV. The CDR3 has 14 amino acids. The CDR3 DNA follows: TGTGCCAGCAGCTACGAACTCTCCACAGATACGCAGTATTTT. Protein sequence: CASSYELSTDTQYF.

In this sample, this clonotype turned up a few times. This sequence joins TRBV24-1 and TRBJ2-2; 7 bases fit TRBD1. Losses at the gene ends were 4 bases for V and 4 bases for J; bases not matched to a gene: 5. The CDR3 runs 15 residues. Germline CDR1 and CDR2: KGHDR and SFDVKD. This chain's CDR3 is CATSELDRATGELFF. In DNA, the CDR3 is TGTGCCACCAGTGAGCTCGACAGGGCCACCGGGGAGCTGTTTTTT.

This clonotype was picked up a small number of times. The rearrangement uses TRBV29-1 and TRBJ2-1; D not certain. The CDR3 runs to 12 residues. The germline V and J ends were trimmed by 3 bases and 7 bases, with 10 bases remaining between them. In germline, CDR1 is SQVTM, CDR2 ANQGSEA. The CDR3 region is CSVDVRENEQFF. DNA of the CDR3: TGCAGCGTTGACGTCAGAGAGAATGAGCAGTTCTTC.

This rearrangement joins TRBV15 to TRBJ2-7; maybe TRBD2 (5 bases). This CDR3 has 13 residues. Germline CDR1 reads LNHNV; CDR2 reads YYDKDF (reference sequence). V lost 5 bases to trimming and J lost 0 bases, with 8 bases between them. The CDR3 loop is CATSRTDSYEQYF. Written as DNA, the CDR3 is TGTGCCACCAGCCGGACTGACTCCTACGAGCAGTACTTC. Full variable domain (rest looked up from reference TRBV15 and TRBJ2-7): DAMVIQNPRYQVTQFGKPVTLSCSQTLNHNVMYWYQQKSSQAPKLLFHYYDKDFNNEADTPDNFQSRRPNTSFCFLDIRSPGLGDTAMYLCATSRTDSYEQYFGPGTRLTVT.

The CDR3 region is CASSLPRDTYEQYF. CDR3 in DNA: TGTGCCAGCAGCTTACCTAGGGACACCTACGAGCAGTACTTC. This rearrangement joins TRBV7-2 to TRBJ2-1; a weak D match, TRBD1 (6 bases). TRBJ2-7 matches the DNA end more closely, so the J call is doubtful. CDR1 and CDR2 (germline): SGHTA, FQGNSA. The CDR3 runs to 14 residues.

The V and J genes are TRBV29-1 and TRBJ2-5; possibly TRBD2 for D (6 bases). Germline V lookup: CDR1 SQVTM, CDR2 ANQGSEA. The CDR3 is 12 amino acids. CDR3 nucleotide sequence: TGCAGTTCCAAGCGGGTACAAGAGACCCAGTACTTC. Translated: CSSKRVQETQYF. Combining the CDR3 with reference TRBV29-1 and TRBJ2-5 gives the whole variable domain SAVISQKPSRDICQRGTSLTIQCQVDSQVTMMFWYRQQPGQSLTLIATANQGSEATYESGFVIDKFPISRPNLTFSTLTVSNMSPEDSSIYLCSSKRVQETQYFGPGTRLLVL.

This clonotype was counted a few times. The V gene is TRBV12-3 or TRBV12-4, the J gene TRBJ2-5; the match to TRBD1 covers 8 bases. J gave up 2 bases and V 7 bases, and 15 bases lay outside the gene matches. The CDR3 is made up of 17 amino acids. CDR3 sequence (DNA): TGTGCCAGCACCGATCATTCTAATAGACAGGGGCAAGAGACCCAGTACTTC. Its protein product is CASTDHSNRQGQETQYF.

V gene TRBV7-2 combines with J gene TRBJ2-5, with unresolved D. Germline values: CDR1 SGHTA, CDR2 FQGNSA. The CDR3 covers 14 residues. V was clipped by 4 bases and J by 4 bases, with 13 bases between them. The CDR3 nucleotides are TGTGCCAGCAGCTCGATCTTGAGCCGAGAGACCCAGTACTTC. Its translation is CASSSILSRETQYF.

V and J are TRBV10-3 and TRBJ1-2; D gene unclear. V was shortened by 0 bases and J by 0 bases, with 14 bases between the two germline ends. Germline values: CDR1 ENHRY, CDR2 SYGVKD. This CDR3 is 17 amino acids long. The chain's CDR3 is CAISESKSGGSNYGYTF. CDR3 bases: TGTGCCATCAGTGAGTCGAAGAGCGGTGGGTCTAACTATGGCTACACCTTC.

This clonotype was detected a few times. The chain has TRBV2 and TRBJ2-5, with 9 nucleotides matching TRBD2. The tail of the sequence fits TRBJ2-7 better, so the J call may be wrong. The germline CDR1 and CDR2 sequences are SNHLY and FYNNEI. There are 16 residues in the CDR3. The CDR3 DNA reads TGTGCCAGCATACCAATTGATAGCGGGAGAGCATACGAGCAGTACTTC. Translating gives CASIPIDSGRAYEQYF.

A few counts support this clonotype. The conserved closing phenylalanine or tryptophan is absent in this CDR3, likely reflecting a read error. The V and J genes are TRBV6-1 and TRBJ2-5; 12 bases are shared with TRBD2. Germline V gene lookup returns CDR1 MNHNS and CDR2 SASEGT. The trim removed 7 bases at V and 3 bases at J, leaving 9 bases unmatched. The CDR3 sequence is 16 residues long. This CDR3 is CASMRLAGGWEETQYL. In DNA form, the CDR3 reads TGTGCCAGCATGCGGCTAGCGGGGGGGTGGGAAGAGACCCAGTACCTC.

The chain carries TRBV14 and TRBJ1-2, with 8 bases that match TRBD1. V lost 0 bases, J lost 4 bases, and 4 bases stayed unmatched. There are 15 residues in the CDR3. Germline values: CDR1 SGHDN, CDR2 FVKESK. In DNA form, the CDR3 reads TGTGCCAGCAGCCAAGATCTAGGGACAGGCTATGGCTACACCTTC. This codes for CASSQDLGTGYGYTF.

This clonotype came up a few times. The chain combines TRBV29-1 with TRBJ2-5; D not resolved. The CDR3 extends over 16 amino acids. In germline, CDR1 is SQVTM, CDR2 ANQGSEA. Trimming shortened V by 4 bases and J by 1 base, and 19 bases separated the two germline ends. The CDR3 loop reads CSVASSFAQTQETQYF. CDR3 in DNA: TGCAGCGTTGCTTCCTCGTTTGCACAGACCCAAGAGACCCAGTACTTC.

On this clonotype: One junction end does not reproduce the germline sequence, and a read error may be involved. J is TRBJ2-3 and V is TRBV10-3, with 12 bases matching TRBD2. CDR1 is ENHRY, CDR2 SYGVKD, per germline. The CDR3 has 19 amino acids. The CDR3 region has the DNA TGTGCCATCAGTGGACTAGCGGGGGTCGGATTTGCTAGCACAGGTACGCAGTATTTT. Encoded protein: CAISGLAGVGFASTGTQYF.

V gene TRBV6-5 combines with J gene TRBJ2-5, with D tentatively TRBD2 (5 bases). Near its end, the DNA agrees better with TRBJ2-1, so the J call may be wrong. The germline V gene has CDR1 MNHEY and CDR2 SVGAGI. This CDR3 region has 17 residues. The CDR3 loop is CASSYAAGSLYGNEQFF. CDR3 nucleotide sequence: TGTGCCAGCAGTTACGCGGCGGGCTCATTGTACGGCAATGAGCAGTTCTTC.

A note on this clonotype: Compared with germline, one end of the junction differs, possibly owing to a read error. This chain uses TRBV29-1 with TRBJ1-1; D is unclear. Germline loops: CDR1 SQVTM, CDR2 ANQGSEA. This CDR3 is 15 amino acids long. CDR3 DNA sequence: TGCAGCGGGCAAGTAAGTTTGGTCATCGACACTGACGCTTTCTTT. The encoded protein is CSGQVSLVIDTDAFF.

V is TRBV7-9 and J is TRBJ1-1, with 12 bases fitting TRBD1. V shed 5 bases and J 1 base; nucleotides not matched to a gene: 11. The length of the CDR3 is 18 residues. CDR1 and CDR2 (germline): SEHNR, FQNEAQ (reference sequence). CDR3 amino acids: CASSLLPGQGARNTEAFF. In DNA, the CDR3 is TGTGCCAGCAGCCTCCTCCCGGGACAGGGGGCGCGGAACACTGAAGCTTTCTTT.

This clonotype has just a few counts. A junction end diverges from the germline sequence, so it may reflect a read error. DNA of the CDR3: TGTGCCGGTAGTATCGTCGGGGATGGCTACACCTTC. Residues: CAGSIVGDGYTF. This chain links TRBV19 with TRBJ1-2; D uncertain. CDR3 length: 12 amino acids. The germline CDR1 and CDR2 sequences are LNHDA and SQIVND (reference sequence).

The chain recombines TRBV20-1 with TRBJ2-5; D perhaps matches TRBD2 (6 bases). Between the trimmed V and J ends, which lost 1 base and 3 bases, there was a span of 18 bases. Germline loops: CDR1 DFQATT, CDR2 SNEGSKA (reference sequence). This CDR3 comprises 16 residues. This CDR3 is CSARVRTTEGKETQYF. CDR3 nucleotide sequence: TGCAGTGCTAGAGTAAGGACCACGGAGGGCAAAGAGACCCAGTACTTC.

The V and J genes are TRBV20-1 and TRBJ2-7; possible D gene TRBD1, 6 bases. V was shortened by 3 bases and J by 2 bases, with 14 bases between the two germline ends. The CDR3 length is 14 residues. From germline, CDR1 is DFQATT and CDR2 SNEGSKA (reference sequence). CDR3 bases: TGCAGTGCTAGCCGAGGGGGAAACGCCTACGAGCAGTACTTC. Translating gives CSASRGGNAYEQYF.

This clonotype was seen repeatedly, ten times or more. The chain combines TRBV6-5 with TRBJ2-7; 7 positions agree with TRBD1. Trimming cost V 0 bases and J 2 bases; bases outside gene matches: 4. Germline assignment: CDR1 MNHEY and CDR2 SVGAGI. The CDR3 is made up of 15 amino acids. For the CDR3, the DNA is TGTGCCAGCAGTTACTCGCGACAGGGCGCCTACGAGCAGTACTTC. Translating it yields CASSYSRQGAYEQYF.

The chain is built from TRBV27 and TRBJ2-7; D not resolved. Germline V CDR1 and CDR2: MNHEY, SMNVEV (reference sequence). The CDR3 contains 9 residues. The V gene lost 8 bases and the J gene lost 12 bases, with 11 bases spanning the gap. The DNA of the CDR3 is TGTGCCAGCGGTCCGAATAGGTACTTC. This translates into CASGPNRYF.

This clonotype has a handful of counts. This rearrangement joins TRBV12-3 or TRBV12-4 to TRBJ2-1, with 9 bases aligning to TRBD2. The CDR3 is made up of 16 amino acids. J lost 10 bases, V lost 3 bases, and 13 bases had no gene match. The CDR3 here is CASSFGISGGLGEQFF. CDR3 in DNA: TGTGCCAGCAGTTTCGGGATTAGCGGGGGATTGGGCGAGCAGTTCTTC.

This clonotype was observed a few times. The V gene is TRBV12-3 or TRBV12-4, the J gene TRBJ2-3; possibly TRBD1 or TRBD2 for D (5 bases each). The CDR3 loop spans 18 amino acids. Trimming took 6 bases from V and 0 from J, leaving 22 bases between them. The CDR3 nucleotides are TGTGCCAGCAGAGCTCATTTCCGGGACGCCTCTAGCACAGATACGCAGTATTTT. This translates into CASRAHFRDASSTDTQYF.

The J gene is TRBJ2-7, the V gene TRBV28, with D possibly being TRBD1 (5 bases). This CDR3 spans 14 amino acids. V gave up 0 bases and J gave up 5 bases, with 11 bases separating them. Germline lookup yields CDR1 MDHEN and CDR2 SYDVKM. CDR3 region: CASSLWTEINEQYF. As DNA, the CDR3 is TGTGCCAGCAGTTTATGGACAGAGATCAACGAGCAGTACTTC.

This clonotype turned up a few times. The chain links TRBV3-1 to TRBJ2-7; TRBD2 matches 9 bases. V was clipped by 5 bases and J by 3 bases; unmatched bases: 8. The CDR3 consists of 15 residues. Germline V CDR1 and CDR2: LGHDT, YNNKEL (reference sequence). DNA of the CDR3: TGTGCCAGCAGCTATCGACTAGCGGAGAGCTACGAGCAGTACTTC. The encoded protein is CASSYRLAESYEQYF.

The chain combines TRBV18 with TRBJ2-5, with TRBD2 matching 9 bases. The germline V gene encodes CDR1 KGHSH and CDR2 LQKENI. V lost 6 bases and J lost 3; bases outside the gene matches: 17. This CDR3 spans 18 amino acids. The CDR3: CASSPGPAGGKEKETQYF. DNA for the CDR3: TGTGCCAGCTCGCCCGGACCAGCGGGAGGAAAGGAAAAAGAGACCCAGTACTTC.

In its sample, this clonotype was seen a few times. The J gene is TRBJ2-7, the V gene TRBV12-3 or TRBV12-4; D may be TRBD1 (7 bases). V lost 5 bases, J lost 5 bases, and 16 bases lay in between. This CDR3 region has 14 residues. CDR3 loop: CASSPAEGANEQYF. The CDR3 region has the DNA TGTGCCAGCAGTCCTGCGGAGGGGGCCAACGAGCAGTACTTC.

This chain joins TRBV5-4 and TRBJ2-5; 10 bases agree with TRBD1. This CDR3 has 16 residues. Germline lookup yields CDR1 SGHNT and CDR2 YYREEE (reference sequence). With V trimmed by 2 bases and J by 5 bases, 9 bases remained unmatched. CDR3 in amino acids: CASSFRDRGGLETQYF. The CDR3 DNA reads TGTGCCAGCAGCTTCCGGGACAGGGGAGGATTGGAGACCCAGTACTTC.

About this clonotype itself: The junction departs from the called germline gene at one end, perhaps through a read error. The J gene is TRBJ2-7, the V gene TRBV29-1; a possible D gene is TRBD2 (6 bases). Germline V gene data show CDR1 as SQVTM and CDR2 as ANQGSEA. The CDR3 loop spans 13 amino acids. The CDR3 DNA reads TGTAGCGTCCGCTGGGACTCTTCCTACGAGCAGTACTTC. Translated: CSVRWDSSYEQYF.